Sequencing of this T cell receptor beta chain was carried out in a study of CD8 T cells in ankylosing spondylitis. CDR3 size: 16 residues. Germline V gene lookup returns CDR1 SEHNR and CDR2 FQNEAQ (reference sequence). V dropped 4 bases and J dropped 0 bases, with 16 bases sitting between them. MiXCR was run by TCRdb on the 5' RACE reads, yielding one entry per CDR3 protein. The data contain under 200,000 distinct CDR3 sequences, 9.5% to 10% of them singletons. This clonotype was detected a few times. This receptor was obtained from a female donor with ankylosing spondylitis or in good health (not recorded which). V usage is TRBV7-9 and J usage is TRBJ2-7; D remains ambiguous. Specimen: blood, either unsorted or a sorted T cell fraction (not recorded which). The CDR3 spells CASSSASGSSSYEQYF. Written as DNA, the CDR3 is TGTGCCAGCAGCTCAGCCAGTGGGTCTAGCTCCTACGAGCAGTACTTC.